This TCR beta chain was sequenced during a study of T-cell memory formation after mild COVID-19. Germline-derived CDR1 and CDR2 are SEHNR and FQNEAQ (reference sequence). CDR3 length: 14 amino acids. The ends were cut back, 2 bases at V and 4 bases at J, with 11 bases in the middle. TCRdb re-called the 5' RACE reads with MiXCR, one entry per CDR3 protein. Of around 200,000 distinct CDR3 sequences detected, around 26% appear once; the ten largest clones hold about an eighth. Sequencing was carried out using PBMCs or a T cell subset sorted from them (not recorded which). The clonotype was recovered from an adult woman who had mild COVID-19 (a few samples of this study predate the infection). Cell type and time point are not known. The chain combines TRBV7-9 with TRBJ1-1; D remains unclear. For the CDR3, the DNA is TGTGCCAGCAGCTTAACAGATTGGGGCACTGAAGCTTTCTTT. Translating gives CASSLTDWGTEAFF.